Listed here is a single TCR beta chain. Here immunoSEQ multiplex PCR was the method, and the copy in TCRdb shows in-frame clones only, minus some. The profile covers tens of thousands of clones, with about 90% appearing a single time and around 0.6% taken by the ten largest. The sample comes from a study of T cell changes during pregnancy in multiple sclerosis. The material sequenced was CD4+ T cells from peripheral blood mononuclear cells, taken after pregnancy. The clonotype originates from a female donor in good health, enrolled as a control in a pregnancy study.

For the CDR3, the DNA is TGTGCCATCAGTCCAGGGGCGGATCAGCCCCAGCATTTT. It is translated as CAISPGADQPQHF. J is TRBJ1-5 and V is TRBV10-3; TRBD1 is a possible D gene (6 bases). Germline V gene lookup returns CDR1 ENHRY and CDR2 SYGVKD. This CDR3 spans 13 amino acids. The germline V and J ends were trimmed by 5 bases and 5 bases, with 10 bases remaining between them.